This T cell receptor (beta chain) came from a study of response to subunit inactivated influenza vaccine. The length of the CDR3 is 14 residues. Trimming removed 6 bases from V and 2 bases from J, with 17 bases in between. Germline values: CDR1 SQVTM, CDR2 ANQGSEA. This clonotype appeared a few times. TCRdb recomputed calls from the RT-PCR reads with MiXCR, one row per CDR3 protein. Among hundreds of thousands of distinct CDR3 sequences listed, about 25% were seen once. The receptor comes from a man between 45 and 60 years old who received an inactivated influenza vaccine. The V gene is TRBV29-1, the J gene TRBJ2-7; a weak D match, TRBD2 (6 bases). This specimen was CD4+ T cells sorted from PBMCs, taken more than 4 days after vaccination. Here the CDR3 reads CSVGTPEKTYEQYF. The CDR3 DNA follows: TGCAGCGTCGGGACTCCAGAAAAGACCTACGAGCAGTACTTC.